The clone carrying this T cell receptor beta chain was picked up a small number of times. The antigen remains undetermined. Each specimen consisted of about 0.9-10 million cryopreserved PBMC prior to extraction of DNA. The sample belongs to a study of long-term antiretroviral therapy in people with HIV. With 5 bases clipped from V and 2 bases from J, the junction kept 3 bases outside the gene matches. The CDR3 has 14 residues. The germline V gene encodes CDR1 PRHDT and CDR2 FYEKMQ (reference sequence). Study-wide results and limits: Blood collection from the mid-2000s to the late 2010s possibly occurred under older ART regimens. Clonal expansions arising prior to ART prevailed in the repertoire at every time point.

Researchers ran immunoSEQ v3.0 at survey level. Sequenced by immunoSEQ multiplex PCR; TCRdb stores in-frame clones only, minus some. This repertoire shows about 20,000 clones, 76% found once; its top ten account for approximately 16%. The gene calls are TRBV13 and TRBJ1-3, with TRBD1 matching over 7 bases. The sequence came from a woman between 45 and 60 years old with HIV. Source: unsorted PBMCs, taken roughly 2.5 years before starting antiretroviral therapy. In DNA form, the CDR3 reads TGTGCCAGCAGCCTGACAGGGACTGGAAACACCATATATTTT. It is translated as CASSLTGTGNTIYF.